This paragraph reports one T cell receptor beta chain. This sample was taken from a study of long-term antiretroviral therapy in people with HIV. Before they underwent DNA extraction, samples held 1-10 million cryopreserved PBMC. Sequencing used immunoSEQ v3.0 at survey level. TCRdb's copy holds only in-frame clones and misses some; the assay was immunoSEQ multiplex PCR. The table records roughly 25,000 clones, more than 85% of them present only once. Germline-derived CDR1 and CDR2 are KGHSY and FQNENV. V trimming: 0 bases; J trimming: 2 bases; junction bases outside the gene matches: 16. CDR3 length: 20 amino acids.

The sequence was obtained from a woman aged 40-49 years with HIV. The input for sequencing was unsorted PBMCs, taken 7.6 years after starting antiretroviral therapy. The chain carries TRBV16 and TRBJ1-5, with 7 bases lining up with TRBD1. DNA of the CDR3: TGTGCCAGCAGCCAATCTCGTAGGGACAGCACCCTTCGGGGCAATCAGCCCCAGCATTTT. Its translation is CASSQSRRDSTLRGNQPQHF.